A selection of T cell receptor beta chains follows, all from one sample in a study of cytomegalovirus exposure and HLA in healthy donors. Libraries were prepared by immunoSEQ multiplex PCR; TCRdb keeps only in-frame clonotypes and omits some of them. Counted here are fewer than 250,000 clones, around 90% occurring once; the ten biggest clones make up approximately 2%. The sequenced sample was PBMCs. These receptor sequences come from a woman between 18 and 29 years old in good health and CMV-seropositive. Each CDR3 is given with its conserved first and last residue. D genes are given only for firm matches. Size is omitted from some rows. Given values are once, few, many or a class for expanded clones.

V gene	clone size	J gene	D gene	CDR3 protein	CDR3 DNA
TRBV4-1	NA	TRBJ1-5	NA	CASSQTGDNQPQHF	TGCGCCAGCAGCCAAACAGGCGATAATCAGCCCCAGCATTTT
TRBV5-1	few	TRBJ1-5	NA	CASSLTGPYNQPQHF	TGCGCCAGCAGTTTAACAGGGCCGTACAATCAGCCCCAGCATTTT
TRBV27	NA	TRBJ2-7	TRBD2	CASSSGLAGLSSYEQYF	TGTGCCAGCAGTTCGGGACTAGCGGGACTTAGCTCCTACGAGCAGTACTTC
TRBV2	NA	TRBJ2-1	NA	CASSAELNEQFF	TGTGCCAGCAGTGCGGAGCTCAATGAGCAGTTCTTC
TRBV9	NA	TRBJ2-7	TRBD1	CASSVSGQGIYEQYF	TGTGCCAGCAGCGTTTCGGGACAGGGTATATACGAGCAGTACTTC
TRBV6-5	NA	TRBJ2-1	TRBD2	CASSYASGSYNEQFF	TGTGCCAGCAGTTACGCTAGCGGCAGTTACAATGAGCAGTTCTTC
TRBV27	NA	TRBJ2-6	TRBD1	CASSRQGPSGANVLTF	TGTGCCAGCAGCCGACAGGGCCCCTCTGGGGCCAACGTCCTGACTTTC
TRBV2	NA	TRBJ2-7	TRBD2	CASLGLAGGEQYF	TGTGCCAGTCTAGGACTAGCGGGAGGAGAGCAGTACTTC
TRBV27	NA	TRBJ1-1	TRBD1	CASSLGQENTEAFF	TGTGCCAGCAGCCTGGGACAGGAGAACACTGAAGCTTTCTTT
TRBV5-1	NA	TRBJ2-1	NA	CASSLTGNNEQFF	TGCGCCAGCAGCTTAACAGGTAACAATGAGCAGTTCTTC
TRBV18	once	TRBJ2-1	NA	CASSPVSIGGEQFF	TGTGCCAGCTCACCGGTCTCTATAGGGGGTGAGCAGTTCTTC
TRBV30	NA	TRBJ1-1	NA	CAWQRRGLMNTEAFF	TGTGCCTGGCAGAGGAGGGGACTGATGAACACTGAAGCTTTCTTT
TRBV27	NA	TRBJ2-3	TRBD2	CASSLRGTSGRGDTQYF	TGTGCCAGCAGTTTAAGGGGGACTAGCGGGAGGGGAGATACGCAGTATTTT
TRBV6-6	NA	TRBJ1-5	NA	CASSFQVTQPQHF	TGTGCCAGCAGTTTTCAGGTCACACAGCCCCAGCATTTT
TRBV27	NA	TRBJ2-3	NA	CASSFVYGDTQYF	TGTGCCAGCAGTTTTGTTTACGGGGATACGCAGTATTTT
TRBV27	NA	TRBJ1-5	NA	CASSPLGGDQPQHF	TGTGCCAGCAGTCCCCTAGGGGGGGACCAGCCCCAGCATTTT
TRBV15	NA	TRBJ2-7	NA	CATSRDPIGTSTYEQYF	TGTGCCACCAGCAGAGATCCAATAGGGACTTCTACCTACGAGCAGTACTTC
TRBV7-2	NA	TRBJ2-2	NA	CASSFDSLLIAGELFF	TGTGCCAGCAGCTTCGACAGCCTCTTGATCGCCGGGGAGCTGTTTTTT
TRBV7-2	NA	TRBJ1-3	NA	CASSLWGDSGNTIYF	TGTGCCAGCAGCTTATGGGGGGACTCTGGAAACACCATATATTTT
TRBV7-8	NA	TRBJ1-2	NA	CASSLSTGYGYTF	TGTGCCAGCAGCCTCTCGACAGGCTATGGCTACACCTTC
TRBV11-2	NA	TRBJ1-1	NA	CASSRTGGAEAFF	TGTGCCAGCAGCCGTACAGGAGGGGCTGAAGCTTTCTTT
TRBV27	NA	TRBJ2-3	NA	CASSSIGGLGTDTQYF	TGTGCCAGCAGTTCCATAGGGGGTTTAGGCACAGATACGCAGTATTTT